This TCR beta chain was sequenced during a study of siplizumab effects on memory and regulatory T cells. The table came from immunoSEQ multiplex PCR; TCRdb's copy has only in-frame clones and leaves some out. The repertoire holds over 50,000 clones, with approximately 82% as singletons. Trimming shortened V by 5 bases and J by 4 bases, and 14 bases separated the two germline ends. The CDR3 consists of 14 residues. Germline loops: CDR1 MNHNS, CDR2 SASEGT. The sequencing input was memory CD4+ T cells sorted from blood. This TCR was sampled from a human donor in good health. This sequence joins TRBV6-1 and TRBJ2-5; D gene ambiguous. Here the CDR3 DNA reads TGTGCCAGCAGTAAAGGACGCGTTCTAGAGACCCAGTACTTC. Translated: CASSKGRVLETQYF.